A single sample gave rise to the 5 T cell receptor beta chains below, sequenced in a study of CD8 T cells in cerebrospinal fluid in Alzheimer's disease. Each CDR3 protein gets one entry in TCRdb, which reprocessed the 10x single-cell sequencing reads and gives no DNA. The sample spans over a thousand distinct CDR3 sequences; the ten largest clones claim roughly 18%. The specimen sequenced was cerebrospinal fluid. The source of these receptors is a human donor with Parkinson's disease.

The chain uses TRBV6-1 and TRBJ2-3; the TCRdb call, TRBD1, lacks DNA for checking. This CDR3 spans 14 amino acids. Germline CDR1 reads MNHNS; CDR2 reads SASEGT. The CDR3 reads CASSRDRGTDTQYF.

Measured by frequency, this clonotype is large. The rearrangement uses TRBV7-2 and TRBJ1-1; TCRdb outputs TRBD1, but without DNA this stays unchecked. Germline CDR1 reads SGHTA; CDR2 reads FQGNSA. This CDR3 is 14 amino acids long. The CDR3 loop is CASSRNQGNTEAFF. Full variable domain (missing parts from reference TRBV7-2 and TRBJ1-1): GAGVSQSPSNKVTEKGKDVELRCDPISGHTALYWYRQSLGQGLEFLIYFQGNSAPDKSGLPSDRFSAERTGGSVSTLTIQRTQQEDSAVYLCASSRNQGNTEAFFGQGTRLTVV.

This clonotype counts as medium-sized by frequency. CDR3 sequence reads: CASSHAGSGVEQFF. This chain links TRBV4-2 with TRBJ2-1; lacking DNA, the TRBD2 call made by TCRdb goes unchecked. This CDR3 has 14 amino acids. Germline V gives CDR1 LGHNA, CDR2 YNFKEQ.

By frequency, this clonotype is medium-sized. The J gene is TRBJ2-3, the V gene TRBV6-6; the D call of TRBD2 rests on TCRdb alone, since no DNA is present to check it. CDR1 and CDR2 from the germline V gene are MNHNY and SVGAGI (reference sequence). The CDR3 spans 17 residues. The CDR3 sequence is CASSYSLAGGLTDTQYF.

The chain employs TRBV28 and TRBJ1-4; the D gene TCRdb calls, TRBD1, cannot be checked with no DNA. Germline V gene lookup returns CDR1 MDHEN and CDR2 SYDVKM. This CDR3 region has 15 residues. The CDR3 region is CASSPWGATNEKLFF.